This T cell receptor (beta chain) was sequenced for a study of T cell responses to AZD1222 COVID-19 vaccine. Study conclusions and caveats: The span of vaccine-associated CD4 TCRs extended across spike, with dominance at 160-218 and 743-854. Just a handful of people given AZD1222 tested seropositive at baseline.

Assay: immunoSEQ multiplex PCR; the TCRdb copy retains only in-frame clones and omits some. Among 150,000 to 200,000 clones listed, about 90% were seen once. A note on this clone: What it recognizes is unknown.

The CDR3 spans 18 residues. Trimming shortened V by 3 bases and J by 0 bases, and 18 bases separated the two germline ends. CDR1 and CDR2 from the germline V gene are DFQATT and SNEGSKA (reference sequence). The sample here was peripheral blood, taken 28 days after the second AZD1222 dose. The clonotype originates from an adult who received the AZD1222 COVID-19 vaccine. The chain carries TRBV20-1 and TRBJ1-6; no clear D. CDR3 in DNA: TGCAGTGCTAGTTCGGTAGGGCCAGATCGCTCCTATAATTCACCCCTCCACTTT. It encodes CSASSVGPDRSYNSPLHF.